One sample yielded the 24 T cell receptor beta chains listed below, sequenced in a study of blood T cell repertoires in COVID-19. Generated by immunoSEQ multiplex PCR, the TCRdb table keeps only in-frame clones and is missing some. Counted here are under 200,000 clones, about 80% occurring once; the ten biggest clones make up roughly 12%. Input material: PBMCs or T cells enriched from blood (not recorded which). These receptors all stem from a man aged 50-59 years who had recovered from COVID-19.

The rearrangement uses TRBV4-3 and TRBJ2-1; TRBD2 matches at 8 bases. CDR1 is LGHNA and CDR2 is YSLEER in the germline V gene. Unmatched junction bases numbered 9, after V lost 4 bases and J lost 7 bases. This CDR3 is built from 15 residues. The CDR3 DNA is TGCGCCAGCAGCCTACGCACGGGGGGGCGTAATGAGCAGTTCTTC. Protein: CASSLRTGGRNEQFF.

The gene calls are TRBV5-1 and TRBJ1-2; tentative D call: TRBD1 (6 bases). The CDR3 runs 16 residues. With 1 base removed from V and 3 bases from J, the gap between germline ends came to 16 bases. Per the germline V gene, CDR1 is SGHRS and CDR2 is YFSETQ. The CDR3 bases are TGCGCCAGCAGCTTGCTCCCAGGGGTGGCGGACTATGGCTACACCTTC. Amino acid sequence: CASSLLPGVADYGYTF. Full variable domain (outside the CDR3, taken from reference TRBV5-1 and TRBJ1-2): KAGVTQTPRYLIKTRGQQVTLSCSPISGHRSVSWYQQTPGQGLQFLFEYFSETQRNKGNFPGRFSGRQFSNSRSEMNVSTLELGDSALYLCASSLLPGVADYGYTFGSGTRLTVV.

The CDR3 loop is CASSQDRLYGYTF. In nucleotides, the CDR3 is TGCGCCAGCAGCCAGGACAGGCTCTATGGCTACACCTTC. The rearrangement uses TRBV4-1 and TRBJ1-2; 7 nucleotides match TRBD1. CDR3 length: 13 amino acids. V shed 3 bases and J 4 bases; nucleotides not matched to a gene: 2. Germline V lookup: CDR1 MGHRA, CDR2 YSYEKL.

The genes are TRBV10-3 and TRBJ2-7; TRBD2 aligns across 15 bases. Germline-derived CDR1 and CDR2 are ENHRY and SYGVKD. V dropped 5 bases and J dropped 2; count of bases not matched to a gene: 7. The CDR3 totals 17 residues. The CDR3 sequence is CAISKGLAGGGAYEQYF. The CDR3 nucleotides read TGTGCCATCAGTAAGGGACTAGCGGGGGGTGGAGCCTACGAGCAGTACTTC.

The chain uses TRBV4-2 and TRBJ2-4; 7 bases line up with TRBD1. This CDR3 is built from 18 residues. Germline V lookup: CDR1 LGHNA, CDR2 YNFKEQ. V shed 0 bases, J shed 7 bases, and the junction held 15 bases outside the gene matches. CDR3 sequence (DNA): TGTGCCAGCAGCCAAGATAGGGGGCCGGGCAGGGTTGGGAACATTCAGTACTTC. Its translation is CASSQDRGPGRVGNIQYF.

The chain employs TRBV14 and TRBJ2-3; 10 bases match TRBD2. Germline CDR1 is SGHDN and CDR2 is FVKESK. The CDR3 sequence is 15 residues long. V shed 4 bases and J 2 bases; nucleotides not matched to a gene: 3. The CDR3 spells CASSLLAGITDTQYF. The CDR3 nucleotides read TGTGCCAGCAGCCTACTAGCGGGGATCACAGATACGCAGTATTTT.

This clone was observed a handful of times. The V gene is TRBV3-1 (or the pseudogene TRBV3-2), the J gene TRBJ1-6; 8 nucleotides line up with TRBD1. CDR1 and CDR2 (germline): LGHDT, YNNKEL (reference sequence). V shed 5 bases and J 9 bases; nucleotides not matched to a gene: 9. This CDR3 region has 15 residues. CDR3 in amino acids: CASSWTDREGSPLHF. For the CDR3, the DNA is TGTGCCAGCAGCTGGACGGACAGGGAGGGTTCACCCCTCCACTTT.

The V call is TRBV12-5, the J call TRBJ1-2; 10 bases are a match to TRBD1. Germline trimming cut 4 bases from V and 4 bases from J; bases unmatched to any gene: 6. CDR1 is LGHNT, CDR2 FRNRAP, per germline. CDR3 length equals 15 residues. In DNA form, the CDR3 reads TGTGCTAGTGGTTCGGGGACAGGGGCAGGCTATGGCTACACCTTC. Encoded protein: CASGSGTGAGYGYTF.

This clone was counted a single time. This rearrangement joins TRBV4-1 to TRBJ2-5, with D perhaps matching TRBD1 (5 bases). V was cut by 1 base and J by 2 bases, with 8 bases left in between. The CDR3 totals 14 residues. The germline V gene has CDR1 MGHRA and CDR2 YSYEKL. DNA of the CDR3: TGCGCCAGCAGCCAAGTTAACAGGCAAGAGACCCAGTACTTC. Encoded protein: CASSQVNRQETQYF.

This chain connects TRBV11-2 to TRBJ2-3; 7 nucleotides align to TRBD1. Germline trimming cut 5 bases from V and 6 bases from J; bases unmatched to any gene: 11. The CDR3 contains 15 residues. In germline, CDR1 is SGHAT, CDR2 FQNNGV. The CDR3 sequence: CASSEQGSTPDTQYF. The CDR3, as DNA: TGTGCCAGCAGCGAACAGGGGTCGACGCCGGATACGCAGTATTTT. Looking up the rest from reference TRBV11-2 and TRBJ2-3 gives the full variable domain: EAGVAQSPRYKIIEKRQSVAFWCNPISGHATLYWYQQILGQGPKLLIQFQNNGVVDDSQLPKDRFSAERLKGVDSTLKIQPAKLEDSAVYLCASSEQGSTPDTQYFGPGTRLTVL.

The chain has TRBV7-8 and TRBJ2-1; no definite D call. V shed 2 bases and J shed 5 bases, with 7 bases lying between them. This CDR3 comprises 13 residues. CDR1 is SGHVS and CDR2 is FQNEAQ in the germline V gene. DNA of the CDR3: TGTGCCAGCAGCTTAAGCAGGAACAATGAGCAGTTCTTC. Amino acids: CASSLSRNNEQFF.

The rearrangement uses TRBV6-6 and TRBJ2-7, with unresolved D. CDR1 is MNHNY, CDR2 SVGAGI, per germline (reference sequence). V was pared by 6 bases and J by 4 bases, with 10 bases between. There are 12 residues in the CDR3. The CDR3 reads CASRTDIYEQYF. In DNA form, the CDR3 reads TGTGCCAGCAGAACCGACATATACGAGCAGTACTTC.

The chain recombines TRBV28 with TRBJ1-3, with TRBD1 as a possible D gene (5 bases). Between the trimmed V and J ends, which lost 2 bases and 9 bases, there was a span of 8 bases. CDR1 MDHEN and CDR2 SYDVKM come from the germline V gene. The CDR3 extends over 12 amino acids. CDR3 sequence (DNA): TGTGCCAGCAGTTTAAAGGGGCGCACCATATATTTT. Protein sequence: CASSLKGRTIYF.

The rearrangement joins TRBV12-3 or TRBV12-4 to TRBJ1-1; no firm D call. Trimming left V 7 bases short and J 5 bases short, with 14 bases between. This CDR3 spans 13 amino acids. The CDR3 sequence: CASTGVLGTEAFF. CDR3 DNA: TGTGCCAGCACCGGGGTTCTTGGTACTGAAGCTTTCTTT.

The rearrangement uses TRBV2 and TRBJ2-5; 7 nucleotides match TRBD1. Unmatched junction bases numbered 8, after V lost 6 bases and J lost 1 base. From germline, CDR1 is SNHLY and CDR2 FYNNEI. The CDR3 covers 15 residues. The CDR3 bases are TGTGCCAGCAGCCTCAGGGGACAGAGCCAAGAGACCCAGTACTTC. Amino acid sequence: CASSLRGQSQETQYF.

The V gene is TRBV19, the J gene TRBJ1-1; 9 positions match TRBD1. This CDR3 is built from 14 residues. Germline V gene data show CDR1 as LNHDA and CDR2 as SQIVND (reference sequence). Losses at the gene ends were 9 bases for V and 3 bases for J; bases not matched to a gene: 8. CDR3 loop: CASAPTGGYTEAFF. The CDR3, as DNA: TGTGCCAGCGCCCCGACAGGGGGTTACACTGAAGCTTTCTTT. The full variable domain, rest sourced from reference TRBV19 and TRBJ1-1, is DGGITQSPKYLFRKEGQNVTLSCEQNLNHDAMYWYRQDPGQGLRLIYYSQIVNDFQKGDIAEGYSVSREKKESFPLTVTSAQKNPTAFYLCASAPTGGYTEAFFGQGTRLTVV.

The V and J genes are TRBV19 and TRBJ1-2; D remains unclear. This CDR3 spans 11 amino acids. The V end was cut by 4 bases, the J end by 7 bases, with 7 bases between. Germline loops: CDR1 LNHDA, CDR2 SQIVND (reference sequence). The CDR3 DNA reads TGTGCCAGTAGTAACGGCGGTGGCTACACCTTC. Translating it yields CASSNGGGYTF.

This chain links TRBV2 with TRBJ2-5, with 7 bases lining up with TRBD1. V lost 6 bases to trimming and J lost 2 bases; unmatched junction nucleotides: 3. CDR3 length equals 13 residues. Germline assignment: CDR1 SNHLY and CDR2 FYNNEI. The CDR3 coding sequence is TGTGCCAGCAGACGGGACAGACAAGAGACCCAGTACTTC. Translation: CASRRDRQETQYF.

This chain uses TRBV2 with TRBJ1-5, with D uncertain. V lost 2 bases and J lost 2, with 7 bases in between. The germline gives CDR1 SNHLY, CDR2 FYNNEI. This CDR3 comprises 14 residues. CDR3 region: CASSEFSRNQPQHF. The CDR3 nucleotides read TGTGCCAGCAGTGAATTTAGTCGCAATCAGCCCCAGCATTTT.

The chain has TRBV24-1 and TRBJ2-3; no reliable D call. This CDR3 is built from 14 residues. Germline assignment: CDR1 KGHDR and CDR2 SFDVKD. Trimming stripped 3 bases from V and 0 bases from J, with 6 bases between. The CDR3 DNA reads TGTGCCACCAGTGATCCCGGGAGCACAGATACGCAGTATTTT. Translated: CATSDPGSTDTQYF.

In nucleotides, the CDR3 is TGTGCCATCAGTGAGGACCGGGGCTATGGCTACACCTTC. It encodes CAISEDRGYGYTF. This chain connects TRBV10-3 to TRBJ1-2; D unresolved. The CDR3 is 13 residues long. CDR1 is ENHRY, CDR2 SYGVKD, per germline. V was shortened by 2 bases and J by 4 bases, with 8 bases between the two germline ends.

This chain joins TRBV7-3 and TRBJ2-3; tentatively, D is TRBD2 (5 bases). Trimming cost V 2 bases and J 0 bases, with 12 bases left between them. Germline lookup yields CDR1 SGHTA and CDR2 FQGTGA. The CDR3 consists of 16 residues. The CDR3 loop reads CASSLGLDYSTDTQYF. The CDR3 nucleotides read TGTGCCAGCAGCTTAGGCCTTGACTATAGCACAGATACGCAGTATTTT.

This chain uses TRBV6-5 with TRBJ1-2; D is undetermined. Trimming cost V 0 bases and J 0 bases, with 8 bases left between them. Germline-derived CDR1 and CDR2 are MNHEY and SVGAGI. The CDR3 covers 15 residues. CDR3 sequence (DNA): TGTGCCAGCAGTTACTCCGCGACACCTAACTATGGCTACACCTTC. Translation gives CASSYSATPNYGYTF.

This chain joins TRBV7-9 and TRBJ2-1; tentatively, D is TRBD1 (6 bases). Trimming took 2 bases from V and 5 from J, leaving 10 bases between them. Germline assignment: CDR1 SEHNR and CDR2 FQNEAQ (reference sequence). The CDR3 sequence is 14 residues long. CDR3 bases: TGTGCCAGCAGCTTAATGTCAGGGGACAATGAGCAGTTCTTC. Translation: CASSLMSGDNEQFF.